This T cell receptor (beta chain) came from a study of T cells in Graves' hyperthyroidism and ophthalmopathy. Whole-study findings and limits: Researchers found most expanded thyroid clonotypes above 0.001 in blood as well. Ophthalmopathy prediction by the model preceded onset by a median approximately 6.1 months.

RNA transcripts served as the template for amplifying TCR beta CDR3 regions. Using the HTBI primer set, a first-round RT-PCR was run on the TCR CDR3. A single record per CDR3 protein comes from TCRdb applying MiXCR to the multiplex PCR reads. The data show about half a million distinct CDR3 sequences, approximately 25% seen once. V shed 0 bases and J shed 3 bases, with 9 bases lying between them. This CDR3 has 14 residues. Germline V gene sequence: CDR1 SGHDT, CDR2 YYEEEE. This clonotype was counted at least ten times. Its antigen remains unknown. Criteria for exclusion of patients were uncontrolled infection, other autoimmune disease, pregnancy or lactation.

The J gene is TRBJ1-1, the V gene TRBV5-6; D gene ambiguous. The TCR comes from a woman in her 30s with Graves' ophthalmopathy. The sample taken for sequencing was blood. The CDR3 DNA is TGTGCCAGCAGCTTGGCGGAGAGGTACACTGAAGCTTTCTTT. It translates to CASSLAERYTEAFF.